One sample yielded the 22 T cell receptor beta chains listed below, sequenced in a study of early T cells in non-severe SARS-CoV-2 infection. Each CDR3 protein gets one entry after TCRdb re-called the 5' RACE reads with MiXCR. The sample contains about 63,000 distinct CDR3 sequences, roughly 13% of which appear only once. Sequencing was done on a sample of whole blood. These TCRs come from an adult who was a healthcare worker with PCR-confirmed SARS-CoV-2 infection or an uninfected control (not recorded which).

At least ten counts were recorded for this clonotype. CDR3 in amino acids: CASSLAAGYEQYF. CDR3 in DNA: TGTGCCAGCAGCTTGGCGGCGGGTTACGAGCAGTACTTC. This chain connects TRBV5-6 to TRBJ2-7; tentatively, D is TRBD2 (5 bases). The ends were cut back, 0 bases at V and 4 bases at J, with 8 bases in the middle. CDR1 SGHDT and CDR2 YYEEEE come from the germline V gene. The CDR3 covers 13 residues.

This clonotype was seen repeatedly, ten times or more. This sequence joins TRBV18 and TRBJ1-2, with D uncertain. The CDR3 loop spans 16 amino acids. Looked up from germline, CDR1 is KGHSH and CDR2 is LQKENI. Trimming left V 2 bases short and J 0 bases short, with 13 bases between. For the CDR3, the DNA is TGTGCCAGCTCACCAACAGACCTATCTGCTAACTATGGCTACACCTTC. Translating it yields CASSPTDLSANYGYTF.

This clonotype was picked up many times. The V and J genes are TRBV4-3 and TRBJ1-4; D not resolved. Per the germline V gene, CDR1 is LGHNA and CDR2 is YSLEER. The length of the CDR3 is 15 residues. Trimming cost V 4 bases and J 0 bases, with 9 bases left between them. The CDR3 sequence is CASSPNPTTNEKLFF. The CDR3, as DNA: TGCGCCAGCAGCCCTAACCCTACAACTAATGAAAAACTGTTTTTT.

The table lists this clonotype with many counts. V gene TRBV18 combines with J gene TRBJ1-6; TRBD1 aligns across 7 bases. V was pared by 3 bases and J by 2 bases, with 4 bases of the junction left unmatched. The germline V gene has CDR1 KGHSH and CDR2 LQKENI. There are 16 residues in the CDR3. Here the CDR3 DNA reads TGTGCCAGCTCACCCACACAGGGGACCTATAATTCACCCCTCCACTTT. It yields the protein CASSPTQGTYNSPLHF.

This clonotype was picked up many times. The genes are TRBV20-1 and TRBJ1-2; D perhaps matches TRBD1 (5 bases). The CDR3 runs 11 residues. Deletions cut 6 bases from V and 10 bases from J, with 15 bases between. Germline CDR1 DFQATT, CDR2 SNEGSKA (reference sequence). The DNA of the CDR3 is TGCAGTGCCACACCGACAGTGGACTACACCTTC. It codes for CSATPTVDYTF.

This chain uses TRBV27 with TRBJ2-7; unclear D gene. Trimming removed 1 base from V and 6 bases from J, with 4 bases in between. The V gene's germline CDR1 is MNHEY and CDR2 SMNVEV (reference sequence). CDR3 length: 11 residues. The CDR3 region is CASSLFGEQYF. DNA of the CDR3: TGTGCCAGCAGTTTATTCGGCGAGCAGTACTTC.

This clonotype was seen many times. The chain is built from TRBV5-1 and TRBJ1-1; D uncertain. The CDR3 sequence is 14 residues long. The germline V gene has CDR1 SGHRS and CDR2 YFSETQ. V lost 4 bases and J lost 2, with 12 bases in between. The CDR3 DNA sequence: TGCGCCAGCAGCGTGCGGACGGCTAACACTGAAGCTTTCTTT. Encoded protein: CASSVRTANTEAFF.

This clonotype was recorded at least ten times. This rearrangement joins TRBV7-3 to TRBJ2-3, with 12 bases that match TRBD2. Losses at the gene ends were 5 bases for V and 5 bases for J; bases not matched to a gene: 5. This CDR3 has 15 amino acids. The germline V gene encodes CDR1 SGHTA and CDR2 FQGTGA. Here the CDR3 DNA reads TGTGCCAGCAGCCGGACTAGCGGGGAAGGAGATACGCAGTATTTT. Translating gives CASSRTSGEGDTQYF.

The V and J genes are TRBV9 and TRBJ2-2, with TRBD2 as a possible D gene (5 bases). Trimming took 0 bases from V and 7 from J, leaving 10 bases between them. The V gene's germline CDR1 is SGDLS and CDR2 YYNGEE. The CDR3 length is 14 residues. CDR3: CASSVGLAGGELFF. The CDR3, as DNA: TGTGCCAGCAGCGTAGGCCTAGCCGGCGGGGAGCTGTTTTTT.

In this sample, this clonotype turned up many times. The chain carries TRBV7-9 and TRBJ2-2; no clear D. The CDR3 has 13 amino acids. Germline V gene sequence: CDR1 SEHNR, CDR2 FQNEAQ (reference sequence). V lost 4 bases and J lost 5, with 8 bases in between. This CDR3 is CASSSGGTGELFF. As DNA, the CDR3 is TGTGCCAGCAGCTCGGGTGGAACCGGGGAGCTGTTTTTT.

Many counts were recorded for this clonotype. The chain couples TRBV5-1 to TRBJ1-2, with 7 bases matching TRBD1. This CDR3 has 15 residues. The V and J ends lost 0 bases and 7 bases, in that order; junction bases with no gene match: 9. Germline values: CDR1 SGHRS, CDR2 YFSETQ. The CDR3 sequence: CASSLDRGGSAGYTF. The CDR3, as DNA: TGCGCCAGCAGCTTGGATAGAGGGGGCTCGGCTGGCTACACCTTC.

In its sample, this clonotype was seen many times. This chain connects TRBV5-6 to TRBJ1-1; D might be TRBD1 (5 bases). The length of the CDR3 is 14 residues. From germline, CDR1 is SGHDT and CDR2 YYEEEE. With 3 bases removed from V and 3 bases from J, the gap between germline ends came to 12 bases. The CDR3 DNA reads TGTGCCAGCAGCTGGGGGAATAGGGACACTGAAGCTTTCTTT. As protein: CASSWGNRDTEAFF.

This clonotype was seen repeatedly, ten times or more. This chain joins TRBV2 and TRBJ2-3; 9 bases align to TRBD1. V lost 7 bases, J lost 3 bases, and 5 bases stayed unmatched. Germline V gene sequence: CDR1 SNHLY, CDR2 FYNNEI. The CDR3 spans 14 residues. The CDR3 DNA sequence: TGTGCCAGCAACGGAGGACAGGGGACAGATACGCAGTATTTT. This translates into CASNGGQGTDTQYF.

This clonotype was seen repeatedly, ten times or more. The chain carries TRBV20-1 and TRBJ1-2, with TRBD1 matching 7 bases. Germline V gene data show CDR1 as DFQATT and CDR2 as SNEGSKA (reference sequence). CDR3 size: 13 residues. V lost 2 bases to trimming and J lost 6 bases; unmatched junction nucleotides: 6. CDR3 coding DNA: TGCAGTGCTAGAACTGGGACAGCCAATGGCTACACCTTC. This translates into CSARTGTANGYTF.

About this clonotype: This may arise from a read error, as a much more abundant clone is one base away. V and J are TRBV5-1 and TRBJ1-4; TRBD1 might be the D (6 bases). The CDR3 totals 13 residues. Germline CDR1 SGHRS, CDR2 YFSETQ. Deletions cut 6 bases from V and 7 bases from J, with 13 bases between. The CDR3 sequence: CASIPDSTEKLFF. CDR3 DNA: TGCGCCAGCATCCCGGACAGTACTGAAAAACTGTTTTTT.

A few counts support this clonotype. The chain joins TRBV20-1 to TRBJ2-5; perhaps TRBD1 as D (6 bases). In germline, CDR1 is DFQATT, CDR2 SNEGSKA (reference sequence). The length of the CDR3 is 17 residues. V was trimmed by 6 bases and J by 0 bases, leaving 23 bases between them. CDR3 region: CSAETGTRTRDQETQYF. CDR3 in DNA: TGCAGTGCCGAAACCGGGACACGGACGAGGGACCAAGAGACCCAGTACTTC.

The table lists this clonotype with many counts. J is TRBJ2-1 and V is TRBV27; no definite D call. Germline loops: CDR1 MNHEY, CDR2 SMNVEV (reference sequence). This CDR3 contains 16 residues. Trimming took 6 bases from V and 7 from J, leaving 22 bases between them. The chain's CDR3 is CASSLKGPWIGNEQFF. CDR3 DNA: TGTGCCAGCAGCCTTAAAGGGCCCTGGATAGGGAATGAGCAGTTCTTC.

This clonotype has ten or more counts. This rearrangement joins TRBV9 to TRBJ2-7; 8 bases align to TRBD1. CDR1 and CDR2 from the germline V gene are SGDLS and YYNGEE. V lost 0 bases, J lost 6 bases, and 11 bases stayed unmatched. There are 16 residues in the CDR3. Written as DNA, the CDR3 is TGTGCCAGCAGCGTAGGGGCAGGGGGCTTGCGGAGCGAGCAGTACTTC. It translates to CASSVGAGGLRSEQYF.

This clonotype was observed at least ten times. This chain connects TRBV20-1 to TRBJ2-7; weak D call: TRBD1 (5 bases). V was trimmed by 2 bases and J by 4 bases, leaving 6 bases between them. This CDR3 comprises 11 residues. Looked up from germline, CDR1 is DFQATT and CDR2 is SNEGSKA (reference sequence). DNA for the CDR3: TGCAGTGCTAGACGACAGTACGAGCAGTACTTC. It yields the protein CSARRQYEQYF.

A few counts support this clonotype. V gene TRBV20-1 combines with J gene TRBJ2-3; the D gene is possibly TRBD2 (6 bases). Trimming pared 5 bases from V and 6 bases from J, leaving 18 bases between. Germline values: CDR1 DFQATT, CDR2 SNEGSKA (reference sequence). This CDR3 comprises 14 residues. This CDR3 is CSAPPGDLIDTQYF. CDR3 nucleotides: TGCAGTGCTCCGCCGGGAGATTTAATTGATACGCAGTATTTT.

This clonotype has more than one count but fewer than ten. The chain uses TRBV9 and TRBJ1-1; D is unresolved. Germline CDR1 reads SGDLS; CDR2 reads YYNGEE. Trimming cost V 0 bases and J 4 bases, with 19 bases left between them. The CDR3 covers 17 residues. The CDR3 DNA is TGTGCCAGCAGCGTAGGGCCCTCGAGGGCTAGAGGCACTGAAGCTTTCTTT. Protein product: CASSVGPSRARGTEAFF.

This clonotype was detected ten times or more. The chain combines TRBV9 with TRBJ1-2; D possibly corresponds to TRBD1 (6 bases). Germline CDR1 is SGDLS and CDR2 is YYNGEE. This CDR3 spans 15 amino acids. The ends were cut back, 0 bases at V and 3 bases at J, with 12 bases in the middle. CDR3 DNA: TGTGCCAGCAGCGTAGATGGGGGCCCGTACTATGGCTACACCTTC. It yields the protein CASSVDGGPYYGYTF.